This T cell receptor (beta chain) is drawn from a study of OX40 agonist ivuxolimab in advanced cancers. TCRdb's copy holds only in-frame clones and misses some; the assay was immunoSEQ multiplex PCR. The sample has 57,000 or so clones; about 90% are singletons. The V segment lost 6 bases and the J segment 2 bases; nucleotides outside the gene matches: 9. This CDR3 comprises 15 residues. Germline V gives CDR1 SGHAT, CDR2 FQDESV (reference sequence). The origin of this receptor is an adult with an advanced solid tumor such as melanoma, head and neck, liver or kidney cancer. The input for sequencing was CD4+ or CD8+ T cells sorted from blood, taken in a trial of the OX40 agonist ivuxolimab. The chain carries TRBV11-1 and TRBJ2-5, with 7 bases identical to TRBD2. In DNA, the CDR3 is TGTGCCAGCAGTTCAAGGGCTAGCGGACAAGAGACCCAGTACTTC. Its translation is CASSSRASGQETQYF. The full variable domain, with the rest looked up from reference TRBV11-1 and TRBJ2-5, is EAEVAQSPRYKITEKSQAVAFWCDPISGHATLYWYRQILGQGPELLVQFQDESVVDDSQLPKDRFSAERLKGVDSTLKIQPAELGDSAMYLCASSSRASGQETQYFGPGTRLLVL.